The clone carrying this TCR beta chain was seen many times. Its antigen is as yet unknown. The source of the sample is a study of T-cell reconstitution after alpha-beta-depleted transplantation in children. Study findings and constraints: The study reportedly traced alpha-beta T cells about two months after transplant to several hundred expanded graft clones. High day-60 TCRbeta diversity in some patients came from surviving recipient T cells and thymic progenitors. T-cell counts and diversity at one year post-transplant came mainly from newly produced T cells.

TCRbeta library construction was performed incorporating unique molecular identifiers. TCRdb itself ran the PCR reads through MiXCR, one entry per CDR3 protein. Of some 600,000 distinct CDR3 sequences in the sample, over 10% were seen once. This CDR3 is 15 amino acids long. Germline CDR1 and CDR2: SGHTA and FQGNSA. V shed 3 bases and J shed 0 bases, with 9 bases lying between them. This receptor was taken from a male patient between 5 and 17 years old who had a stem cell transplant for acute myeloid leukemia, so the T cells may come from the graft donor. This chain uses TRBV7-2 with TRBJ2-1, with D unclear. Sequenced material: PBMCs, mostly from graft donor cells, taken 360 days after TCRalphabeta/CD19-depleted stem cell transplant. The CDR3 reads CASSLALSSYNEQFF. The CDR3 nucleotides read TGTGCCAGCAGCTTGGCCCTTAGCTCCTACAATGAGCAGTTCTTC.